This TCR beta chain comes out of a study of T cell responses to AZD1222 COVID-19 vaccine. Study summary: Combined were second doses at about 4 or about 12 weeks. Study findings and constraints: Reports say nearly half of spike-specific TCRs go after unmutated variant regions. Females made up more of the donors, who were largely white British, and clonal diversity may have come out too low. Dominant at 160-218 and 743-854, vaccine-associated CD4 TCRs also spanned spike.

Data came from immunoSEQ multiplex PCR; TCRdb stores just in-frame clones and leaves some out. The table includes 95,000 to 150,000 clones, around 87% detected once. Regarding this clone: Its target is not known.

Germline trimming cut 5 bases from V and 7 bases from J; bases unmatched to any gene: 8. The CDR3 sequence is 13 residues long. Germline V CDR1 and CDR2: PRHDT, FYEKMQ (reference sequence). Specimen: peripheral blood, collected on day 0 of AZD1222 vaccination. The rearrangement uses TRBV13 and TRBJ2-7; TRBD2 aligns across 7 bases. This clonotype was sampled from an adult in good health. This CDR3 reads CASSNLMGGEQYF. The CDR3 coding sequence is TGTGCCAGCAGCAACCTGATGGGGGGGGAGCAGTACTTC. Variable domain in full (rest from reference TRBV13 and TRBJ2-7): AAGVIQSPRHLIKEKRETATLKCYPIPRHDTVYWYQQGPGQDPQFLISFYEKMQSDKGSIPDRFSAQQFSDYHSELNMSSLELGDSALYFCASSNLMGGEQYFGPGTRLTVT.